This TCR beta chain was identified during a study of T cell changes during pregnancy in multiple sclerosis. Per germline, CDR1 SQVTM and CDR2 ANQGSEA. The length of the CDR3 is 14 residues. The V end lost 4 bases, the J end lost 2 bases, and 12 bases lay between the germline ends. The assay was immunoSEQ multiplex PCR, and TCRdb's table has in-frame clones only and misses some. The sample records 50,000 to 65,000 clones, roughly 90% being singletons. J is TRBJ2-1 and V is TRBV29-1, with TRBD1 as a possible D gene (6 bases). The source material was peripheral blood, sampled after pregnancy. The sequence was obtained from a female donor with multiple sclerosis, enrolled in a pregnancy study. CDR3 region: CSVVQGPTYNEQFF. In DNA, the CDR3 is TGCAGCGTTGTACAGGGCCCGACCTACAATGAGCAGTTCTTC.